This is a list of T cell receptor beta chains from one sample in a study of long-term antiretroviral therapy in people with HIV. This table comes from immunoSEQ multiplex PCR, and its TCRdb copy is limited to in-frame clones, with some not included. The sample carries tens of thousands of clones, about four fifths recorded once. The material was unsorted PBMCs, obtained 0.5 years before starting antiretroviral therapy. The receptors stem from a man aged 40-50 years with HIV. CDR3s include the opening cysteine and the closing phenylalanine or tryptophan. A D gene is named only where the DNA matches it firmly. The size field is filled for only some rows; it gives once, few, many or a size class.

v_gene	d_gene	abundance	j_gene	CDR3nt	CDR3aa
TRBV18	NA	NA	TRBJ1-5	TGTGCCAGCTCACCACTGGCAGGCCGTAGCAATCAGCCCCAGCATTTT	CASSPLAGRSNQPQHF
TRBV7-8	NA	NA	TRBJ1-1	TGTGCCAGCAGCTTAGCCCCTTGGGTGCCTGCTGGGGCGAACACTGAAGCTTTCTTT	CASSLAPWVPAGANTEAFF
TRBV7-2	NA	NA	TRBJ1-1	TGTGCCAGCAGCTCCGAGGGGCCGTCACCGGGGGCTTTCTTT	CASSSEGPSPGAFF
TRBV6-5	NA	once	TRBJ2-5	TGTGCCAGCAGTTACTCGGGGATTAACCAAGAGACCCAGTACTTC	CASSYSGINQETQYF
TRBV2	NA	few	TRBJ2-1	TGTGCCAGCAAATTTAATGAGCAGTTCTTC	CASKFNEQFF
TRBV11-2	NA	NA	TRBJ1-1	TGTGCCAGCAGCTTAGACGGGCGTGAAGCTTTCTTT	CASSLDGREAFF
TRBV6-5	NA	few	TRBJ1-2	TGTGCCAGCAGTTACTCGGCAGGAGCCTATGGCTACACCTTC	CASSYSAGAYGYTF
TRBV7-9	NA	NA	TRBJ2-3	TGTGCCAGCAGCGGGAGAGGGGGAAGAAGCACAGATACGCAGTATTTT	CASSGRGGRSTDTQYF
TRBV5-4	NA	NA	TRBJ1-4	TGTGCCAGCAGACCGATGGGGGTTTCAACTAATGAAAAACTGTTTTTT	CASRPMGVSTNEKLFF
TRBV7-2	NA	NA	TRBJ2-7	TGTGCCAGCAGCTTAAACAGGGACCAAGGTGTCGGGCAGTACTTC	CASSLNRDQGVGQYF
TRBV11-2	NA	NA	TRBJ2-2	TGTGCCAGCAGCTTAAGTACCTTGAACACCGGGGAGCTGTTTTTT	CASSLSTLNTGELFF
TRBV5-5	TRBD1	NA	TRBJ1-5	TGTGCCAGCAGCGTTACAGGGGTTCAGCCCCAGCATTTT	CASSVTGVQPQHF
TRBV5-4	TRBD1	once	TRBJ2-3	TGTGCCAGCAGCTCTCCCTCGGGACAGGGGAAGCAGTATTTT	CASSSPSGQGKQYF
TRBV27	NA	NA	TRBJ2-2	TGTGCCAGCAGTTTAATCCTACCCAGTATGGGGGACATACTAAACACCGGGGAGCTGTTTTTT	CASSLILPSMGDILNTGELFF
TRBV7-9	TRBD2	NA	TRBJ2-1	TGTGCCAGCAGCCCGCGGGGGAGCTCCTACAATGAGCAGTTCTTC	CASSPRGSSYNEQFF
TRBV4-1	TRBD2	NA	TRBJ2-7	TGCGCCAGCAGCCTCGAAGGCCTAGCGGGGAGAAACGAGCAGTACTTC	CASSLEGLAGRNEQYF
TRBV7-9	NA	NA	TRBJ2-2	TGTGCCAGCAGCTTCCTCGGAGGGGGGGGAAACACCGGGGAGCTGTTTTTT	CASSFLGGGGNTGELFF
TRBV6-5	TRBD2	NA	TRBJ2-1	TGTGCCAGCAGCTTAGCGGGGGGGCCTTACAATGAGCAGTTCTTC	CASSLAGGPYNEQFF
TRBV6-1	NA	NA	TRBJ2-7	TGTGCCAGCAGCCTTGTTGGACAGTCCCCTGAGCAGTACTTC	CASSLVGQSPEQYF
TRBV2	NA	once	TRBJ1-3	TGTGCCAGCAGGGAAGGACCGGCTCCCTCTGGAAACACCATATATTTT	CASREGPAPSGNTIYF
TRBV4-3	NA	NA	TRBJ1-1	TGCGCCAGCAGCCAAGAGGGCGGGAGGGGCACTGAAGCTTTCTTT	CASSQEGGRGTEAFF
TRBV4-3	NA	NA	TRBJ2-7	TGCGCCAGCAGCCACCACGGGGGTGCCAGCTCCTACGAGCAGTACTTC	CASSHHGGASSYEQYF
TRBV28	TRBD1	NA	TRBJ1-2	TGTGCCAGCAGTTTTAAGGACAGGGACTATGGCTACACCTTC	CASSFKDRDYGYTF
TRBV19	TRBD1	NA	TRBJ1-1	TGTGCCAGTAGCTACCGGGACAGGGTGTCCCTAACGAACACTGAAGCTTTCTTT	CASSYRDRVSLTNTEAFF
TRBV7-3	NA	NA	TRBJ2-2	TGTGCCAGCAGCTTAGGACACGGGGAGCTGTTTTTT	CASSLGHGELFF
TRBV19	NA	few	TRBJ1-2	TGTGCCAGTAGTATGGGAGGGGAAGGCTATGGCTACACCTTC	CASSMGGEGYGYTF
TRBV9	TRBD1	NA	TRBJ2-3	TGTGCCAGTGGGACAGGGGGGCAAGGTGGCACAGATACGCAGTATTTT	CASGTGGQGGTDTQYF
TRBV5-4	TRBD1	NA	TRBJ1-1	TGTGCCAGCAGCTTAAGACAGGGGGCAATCGGCACTGAAGCTTTCTTT	CASSLRQGAIGTEAFF
TRBV9	NA	NA	TRBJ2-1	TGTGCCAGCAGCGTAGAGAGGGAGGTCAATGAGCAGTTCTTC	CASSVEREVNEQFF
TRBV7-2	TRBD2	NA	TRBJ2-7	TGTGCCAGCAGCTTTCTGGGGGGACTAGCGAGGGAGCAGTACTTC	CASSFLGGLAREQYF
TRBV28	NA	once	TRBJ1-2	TGTGCCAGCAGTCCTCTCCAAAGCCTCTATGGCTACACCTTC	CASSPLQSLYGYTF
TRBV28	NA	NA	TRBJ1-1	TGTGCCAGCAGTTTAGGAGGGCCGTACACTGAAGCTTTCTTT	CASSLGGPYTEAFF